This T cell receptor (beta chain) appears in the sequencing data of a study of T cells in localized non-small cell lung cancer. As regards this clone: Its antigen remains unknown.

Trimming cost V 4 bases and J 8 bases, with 14 bases left between them. CDR3 length: 13 residues. The V gene's germline CDR1 is LNHDA and CDR2 SQIVND (reference sequence). Generated by immunoSEQ multiplex PCR, the TCRdb table keeps only in-frame clones and is missing some. The table has about 24,000 clones, about nine tenths seen once; the top ten hold roughly 20%. Findings and limits, study-wide: Uninvolved adjacent lung had the highest recorded T cell clonality, with tumor below it.

The source of this sequence is a man between 35 and 75 years old with stage I squamous cell lung carcinoma. The chain is built from TRBV19 and TRBJ1-2; no reliable D call. Sample: peripheral blood, taken before any cancer treatment. The CDR3 protein is CASSRMTSWGYTF. The CDR3 DNA is TGTGCCAGTAGTAGGATGACATCCTGGGGCTACACCTTC.